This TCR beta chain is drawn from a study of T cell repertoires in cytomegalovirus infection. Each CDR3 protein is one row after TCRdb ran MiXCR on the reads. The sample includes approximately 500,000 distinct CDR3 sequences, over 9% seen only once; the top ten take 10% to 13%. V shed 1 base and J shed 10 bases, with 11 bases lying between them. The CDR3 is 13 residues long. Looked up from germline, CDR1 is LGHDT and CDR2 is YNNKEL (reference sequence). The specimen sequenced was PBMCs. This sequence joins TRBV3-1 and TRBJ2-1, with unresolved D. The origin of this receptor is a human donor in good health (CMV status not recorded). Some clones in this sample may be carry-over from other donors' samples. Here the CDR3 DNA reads TGTGCCAGCAGCCAAGTTACGTCGGCCGAGCAGTTCTTC. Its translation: CASSQVTSAEQFF.